This T cell receptor beta chain was sequenced in a study of T cell repertoires in cytomegalovirus infection. Study overall: Use of recently identified HLA-C-restricted and well-studied HLA-B-restricted CMV epitopes was part of the study. Through public TCR beta signatures, both CMV infection and matching HLA type were indicated.

General study results and limits: The cumulative frequency of public TCR beta families identified carriers of CMV plus the relevant HLA. The study found HLA-C-restricted CMV-specific TCR beta clonotypes dominating the ex vivo response.

TCRdb reprocessed the reads via MiXCR and lists one record per CDR3 protein. The sample contains about 770,000 distinct CDR3 sequences, around 29% of which appear only once. As concerns this clonotype: Its antigen remains unidentified.

The CDR3 extends over 13 amino acids. V lost 8 bases and J 2 bases, leaving 11 bases between the germline ends. From germline, CDR1 is SEHNR and CDR2 FQNEAQ (reference sequence). The rearrangement joins TRBV7-9 to TRBJ2-3; D not resolved. The TCR originated in a human donor in good health (CMV status not recorded). Some clones in this sample may be carry-over from other donors' samples. The source material was cultured CD8+ T cells from PBMCs, sampled from culture after CMV antigen stimulation. The CDR3 nucleotides are TGTGCCAGCGGCTCTGCCCCCACAGATACGCAGTATTTT. It codes for CASGSAPTDTQYF.